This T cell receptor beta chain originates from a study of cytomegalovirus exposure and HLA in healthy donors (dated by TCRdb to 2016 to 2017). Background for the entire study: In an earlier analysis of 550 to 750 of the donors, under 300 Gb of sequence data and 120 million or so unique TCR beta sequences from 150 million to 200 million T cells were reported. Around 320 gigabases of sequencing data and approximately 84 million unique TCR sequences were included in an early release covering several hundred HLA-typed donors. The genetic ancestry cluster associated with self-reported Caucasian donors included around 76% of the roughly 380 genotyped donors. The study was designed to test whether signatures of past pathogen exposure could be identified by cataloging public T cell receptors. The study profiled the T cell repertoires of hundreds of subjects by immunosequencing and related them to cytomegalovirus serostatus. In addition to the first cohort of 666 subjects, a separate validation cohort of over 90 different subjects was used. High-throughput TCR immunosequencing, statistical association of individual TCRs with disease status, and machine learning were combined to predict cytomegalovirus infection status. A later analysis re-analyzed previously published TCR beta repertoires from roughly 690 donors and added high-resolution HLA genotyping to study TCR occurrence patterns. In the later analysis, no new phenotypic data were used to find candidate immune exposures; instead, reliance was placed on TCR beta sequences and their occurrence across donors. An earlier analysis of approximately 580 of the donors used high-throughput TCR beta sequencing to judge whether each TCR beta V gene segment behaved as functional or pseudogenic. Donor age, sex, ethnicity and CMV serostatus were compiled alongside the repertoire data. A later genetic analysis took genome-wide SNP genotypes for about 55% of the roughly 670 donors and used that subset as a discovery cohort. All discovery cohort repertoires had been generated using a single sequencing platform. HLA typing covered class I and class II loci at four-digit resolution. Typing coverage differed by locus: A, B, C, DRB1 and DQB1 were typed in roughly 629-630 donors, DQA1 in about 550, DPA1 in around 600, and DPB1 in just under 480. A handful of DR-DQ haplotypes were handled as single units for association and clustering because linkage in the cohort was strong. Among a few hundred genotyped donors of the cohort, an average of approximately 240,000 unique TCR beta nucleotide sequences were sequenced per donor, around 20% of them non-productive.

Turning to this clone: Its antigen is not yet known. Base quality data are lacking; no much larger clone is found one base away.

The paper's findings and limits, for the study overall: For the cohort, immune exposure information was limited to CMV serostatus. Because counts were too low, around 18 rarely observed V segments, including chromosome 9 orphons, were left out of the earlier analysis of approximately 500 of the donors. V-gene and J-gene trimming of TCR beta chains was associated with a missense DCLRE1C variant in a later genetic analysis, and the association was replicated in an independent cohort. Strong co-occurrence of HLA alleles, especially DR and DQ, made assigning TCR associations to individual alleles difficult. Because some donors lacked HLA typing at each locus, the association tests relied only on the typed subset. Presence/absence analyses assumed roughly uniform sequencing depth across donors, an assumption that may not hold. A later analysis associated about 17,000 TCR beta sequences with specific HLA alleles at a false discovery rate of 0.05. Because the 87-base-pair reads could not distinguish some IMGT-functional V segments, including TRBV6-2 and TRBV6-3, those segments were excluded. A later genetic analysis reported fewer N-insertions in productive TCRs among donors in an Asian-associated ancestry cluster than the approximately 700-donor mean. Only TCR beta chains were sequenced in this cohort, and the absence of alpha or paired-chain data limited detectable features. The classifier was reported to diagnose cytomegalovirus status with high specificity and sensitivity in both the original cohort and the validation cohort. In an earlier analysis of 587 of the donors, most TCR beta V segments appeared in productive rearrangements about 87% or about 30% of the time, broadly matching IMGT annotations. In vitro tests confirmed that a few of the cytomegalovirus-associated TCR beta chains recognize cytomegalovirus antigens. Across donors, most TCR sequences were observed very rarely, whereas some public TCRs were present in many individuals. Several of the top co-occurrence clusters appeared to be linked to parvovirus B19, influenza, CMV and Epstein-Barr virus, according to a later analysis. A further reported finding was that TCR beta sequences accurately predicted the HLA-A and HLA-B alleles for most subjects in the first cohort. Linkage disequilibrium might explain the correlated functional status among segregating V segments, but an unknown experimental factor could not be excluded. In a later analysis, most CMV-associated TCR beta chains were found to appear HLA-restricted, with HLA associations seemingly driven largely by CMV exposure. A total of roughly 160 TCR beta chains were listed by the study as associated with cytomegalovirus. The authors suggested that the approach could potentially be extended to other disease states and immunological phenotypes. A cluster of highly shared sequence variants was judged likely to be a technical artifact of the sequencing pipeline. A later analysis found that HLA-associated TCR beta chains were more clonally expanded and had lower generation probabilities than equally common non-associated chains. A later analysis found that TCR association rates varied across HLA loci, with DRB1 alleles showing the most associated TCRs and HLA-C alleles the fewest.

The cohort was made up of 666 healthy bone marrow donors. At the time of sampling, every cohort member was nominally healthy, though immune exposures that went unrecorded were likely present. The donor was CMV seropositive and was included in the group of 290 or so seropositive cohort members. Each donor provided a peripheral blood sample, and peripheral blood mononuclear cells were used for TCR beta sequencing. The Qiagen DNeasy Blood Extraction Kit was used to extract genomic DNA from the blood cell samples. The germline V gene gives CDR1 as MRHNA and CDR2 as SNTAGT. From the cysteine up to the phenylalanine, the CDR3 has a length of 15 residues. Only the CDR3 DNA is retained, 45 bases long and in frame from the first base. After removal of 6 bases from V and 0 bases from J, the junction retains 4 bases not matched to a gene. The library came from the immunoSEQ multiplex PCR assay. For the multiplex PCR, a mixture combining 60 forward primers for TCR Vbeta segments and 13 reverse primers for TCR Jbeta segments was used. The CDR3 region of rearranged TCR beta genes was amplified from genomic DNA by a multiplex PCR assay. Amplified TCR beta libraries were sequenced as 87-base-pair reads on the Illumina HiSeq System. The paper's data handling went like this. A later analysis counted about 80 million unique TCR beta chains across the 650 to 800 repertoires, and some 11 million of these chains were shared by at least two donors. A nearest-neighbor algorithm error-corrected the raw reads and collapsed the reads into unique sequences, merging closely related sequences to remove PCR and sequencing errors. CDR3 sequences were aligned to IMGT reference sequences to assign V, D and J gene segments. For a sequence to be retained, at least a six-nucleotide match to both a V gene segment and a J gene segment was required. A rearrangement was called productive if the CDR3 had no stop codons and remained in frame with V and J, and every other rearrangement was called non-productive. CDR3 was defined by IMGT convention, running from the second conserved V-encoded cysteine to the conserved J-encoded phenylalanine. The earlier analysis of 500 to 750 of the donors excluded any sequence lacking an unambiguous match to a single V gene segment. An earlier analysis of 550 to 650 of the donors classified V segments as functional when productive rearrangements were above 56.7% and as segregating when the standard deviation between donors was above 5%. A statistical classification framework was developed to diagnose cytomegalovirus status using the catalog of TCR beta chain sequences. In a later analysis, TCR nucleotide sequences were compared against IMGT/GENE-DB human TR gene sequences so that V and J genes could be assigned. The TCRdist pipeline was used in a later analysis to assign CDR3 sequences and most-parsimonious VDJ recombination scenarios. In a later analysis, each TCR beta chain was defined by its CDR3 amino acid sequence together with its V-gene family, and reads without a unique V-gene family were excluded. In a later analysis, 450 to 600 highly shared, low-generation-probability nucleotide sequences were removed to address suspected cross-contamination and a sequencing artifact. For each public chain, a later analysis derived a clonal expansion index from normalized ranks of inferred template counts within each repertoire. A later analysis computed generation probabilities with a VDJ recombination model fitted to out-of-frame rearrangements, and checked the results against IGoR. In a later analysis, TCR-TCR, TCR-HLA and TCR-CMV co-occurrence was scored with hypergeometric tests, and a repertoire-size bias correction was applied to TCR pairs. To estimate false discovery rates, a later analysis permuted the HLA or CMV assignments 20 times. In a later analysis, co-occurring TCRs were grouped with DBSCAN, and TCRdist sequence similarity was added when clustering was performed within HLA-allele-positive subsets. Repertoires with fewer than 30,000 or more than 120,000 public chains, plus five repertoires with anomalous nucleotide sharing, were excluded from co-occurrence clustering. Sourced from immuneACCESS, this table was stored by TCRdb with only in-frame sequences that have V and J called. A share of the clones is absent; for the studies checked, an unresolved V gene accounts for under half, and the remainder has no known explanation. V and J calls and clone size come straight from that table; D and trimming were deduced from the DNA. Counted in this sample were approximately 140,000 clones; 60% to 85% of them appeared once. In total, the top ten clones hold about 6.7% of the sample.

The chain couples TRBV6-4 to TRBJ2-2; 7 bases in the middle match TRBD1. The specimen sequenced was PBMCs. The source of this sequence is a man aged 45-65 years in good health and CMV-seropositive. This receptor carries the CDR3 CASRAGTANTGELFF. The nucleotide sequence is TGTGCCAGCAGAGCCGGGACAGCGAACACCGGGGAGCTGTTTTTT.